This T cell receptor (beta chain) was sequenced in a study of OX40 agonist ivuxolimab in advanced cancers. Turning to the study itself: Intravenous ivuxolimab at 0.01 to 10 mg/kg was given to patients every 2 weeks.

Findings and limits, study-wide: The specificity for antigen of the expanded peripheral T cells was not determined. Clonal expansion from baseline to week 6 occurred in both CD4+ and CD8+ T cells.

With baseline, cycle 4 day 1, and cycle 7 day 1 as timepoints, blood was sampled. Generated by immunoSEQ multiplex PCR, the TCRdb table keeps only in-frame clones and is missing some. The data contain under 20,000 clones, over 60% of them singletons. With respect to this clone: Its antigen is not known.

Between the trimmed V and J ends, which lost 4 bases and 4 bases, there was a span of 9 bases. Per germline, CDR1 LGHNA and CDR2 YSLEER. The CDR3 has 13 amino acids. The receptor was derived from an adult with an advanced solid tumor such as melanoma, head and neck, liver or kidney cancer. This chain connects TRBV4-3 to TRBJ2-3; D is ambiguous. The sequencing used CD4+ or CD8+ T cells sorted from blood, collected in a trial of the OX40 agonist ivuxolimab. The CDR3 coding sequence is TGCGCCAGCAGCCCGTCTATGGCAGATACGCAGTATTTT. It translates to CASSPSMADTQYF.